A single sample gave rise to the 21 T cell receptor beta chains below, sequenced in a study of PD-L1 blockade in urothelial cancer (dated by TCRdb to about 2017). Library preparation was by the immunoSEQ multiplex PCR assay. The table comes from immuneACCESS by way of TCRdb, which keeps in-frame sequences with V and J called. Part of the clones is missing from these tables; in studies checked, under half for an unresolved V gene and the rest for unknown reasons. Here the sample has around 30,000 clones; 75% to 90% occur a single time. The ten largest clones represent roughly 2.1% of the sample. Material: PBMCs, obtained around atezolizumab (anti-PD-L1) treatment. The origin of the receptors is a man in his forties or fifties with urothelial cancer.

This chain connects TRBV6-5 to TRBJ2-3; D perhaps matches TRBD2 (7 bases). V was clipped by 8 bases and J by 2 bases, with 17 bases between them. The CDR3 consists of 15 residues. Germline V gene sequence: CDR1 MNHEY, CDR2 SVGAGI. CDR3 residues: CASRRGGPITDTQYF. The DNA for the CDR3 is TGTGCCAGCCGGAGGGGGGGCCCGATCACAGATACGCAGTATTTT.

The chain couples TRBV30 to TRBJ2-1, with a possible D match to TRBD1 (6 bases). CDR1 GTSNPN and CDR2 SVGIG come from the germline V gene (reference sequence). V lost 1 base to trimming and J lost 8 bases, with 15 bases between them. The CDR3 runs 14 residues. This CDR3 is CAWSATGLQDEQFF. CDR3 nucleotide sequence: TGTGCCTGGAGTGCGACAGGCTTACAAGATGAGCAGTTCTTC.

This chain's CDR3 is CASRLTGVYEKLFF. DNA of the CDR3: TGTGCAAGTCGCTTAACAGGGGTTTATGAAAAACTGTTTTTT. This chain joins TRBV12-2 and TRBJ1-4; the table calls TRBD1, which could not be checked here. TRBV12-2 is a documented pseudogene. The CDR3 contains 14 residues.

The chain combines TRBV29-1 with TRBJ2-1, with a weak D call TRBD1 (5 bases). The germline V gene encodes CDR1 SQVTM and CDR2 ANQGSEA. The CDR3 loop spans 12 amino acids. V was trimmed by 2 bases and J by 9 bases, leaving 11 bases between them. The CDR3: CSVEPQGVEQFF. The CDR3 DNA reads TGCAGCGTTGAACCCCAGGGTGTTGAGCAGTTCTTC.

In nucleotides, the CDR3 is TGTGCCAGTAGTAGCCGGGGGGCCAGCACAGATACGCAGTATTTT. It specifies CASSSRGASTDTQYF. The chain combines TRBV19 with TRBJ2-3; possible D gene TRBD2, 7 bases. Germline assignment: CDR1 LNHDA and CDR2 SQIVND (reference sequence). The CDR3 length is 15 residues. V lost 4 bases to trimming and J lost 0 bases, with 11 bases between them. Together with reference TRBV19 and TRBJ2-3, the CDR3 gives the full variable domain: DGGITQSPKYLFRKEGQNVTLSCEQNLNHDAMYWYRQDPGQGLRLIYYSQIVNDFQKGDIAEGYSVSREKKESFPLTVTSAQKNPTAFYLCASSSRGASTDTQYFGPGTRLTVL.

V usage is TRBV29-1 and J usage is TRBJ1-1, with D perhaps TRBD1 (6 bases). Germline V gives CDR1 SQVTM, CDR2 ANQGSEA. V lost 7 bases and J 1 base, leaving 13 bases between the germline ends. The CDR3 has 13 amino acids. The CDR3 loop is CSDPGHPNTEAFF. In DNA, the CDR3 is TGCAGCGATCCGGGACACCCGAACACTGAAGCTTTCTTT.

The chain links TRBV9 to TRBJ1-1, with 9 bases aligning to TRBD1. This CDR3 spans 16 amino acids. Per germline, CDR1 SGDLS and CDR2 YYNGEE. V trimming: 7 bases; J trimming: 0 bases; junction bases outside the gene matches: 10. The chain's CDR3 is CASAGQGKGMNTEAFF. Here the CDR3 DNA reads TGTGCCAGCGCCGGACAGGGGAAGGGCATGAACACTGAAGCTTTCTTT. Full variable domain (rest looked up from reference TRBV9 and TRBJ1-1): DSGVTQTPKHLITATGQRVTLRCSPRSGDLSVYWYQQSLDQGLQFLIQYYNGEERAKGNILERFSAQQFPDLHSELNLSSLELGDSALYFCASAGQGKGMNTEAFFGQGTRLTVV.

The chain employs TRBV5-5 and TRBJ2-1; unclear D gene. The CDR3 sequence is 17 residues long. V was clipped by 2 bases and J by 7 bases, with 22 bases between them. Germline V gene lookup returns CDR1 SGHKS and CDR2 YYEKEE (reference sequence). CDR3 nucleotides: TGTGCCAGCAGCTTTGTCCTAGGCCCGCGTAGTGGGAATGAGCAGTTCTTC. Protein sequence: CASSFVLGPRSGNEQFF.

This clone was detected only a few times. J is TRBJ1-1 and V is TRBV2; 7 positions match TRBD1. Germline values: CDR1 SNHLY, CDR2 FYNNEI. J was trimmed by 4 bases and V by 8 bases; bases with no gene match: 10. The CDR3 covers 14 residues. The CDR3 coding sequence is TGTGCCAGCTGGGTAGGACAGGTCCGCACTGAAGCTTTCTTT. As protein: CASWVGQVRTEAFF. Full variable domain (outside the CDR3, taken from reference TRBV2 and TRBJ1-1): EPEVTQTPSHQVTQMGQEVILRCVPISNHLYFYWYRQILGQKVEFLVSFYNNEISEKSEIFDDQFSVERPDGSNFTLKIRSTKLEDSAMYFCASWVGQVRTEAFFGQGTRLTVV.

This rearrangement joins TRBV2 to TRBJ1-4; D is possibly TRBD1 (5 bases). V lost 5 bases to trimming and J lost 0 bases, with 7 bases between them. Germline CDR1 and CDR2: SNHLY and FYNNEI. This CDR3 region has 14 residues. CDR3 DNA: TGTGCCAGCAGTCCGACAGCAACTAATGAAAAACTGTTTTTT. Protein: CASSPTATNEKLFF. The whole variable domain, remainder taken from reference TRBV2 and TRBJ1-4, is EPEVTQTPSHQVTQMGQEVILRCVPISNHLYFYWYRQILGQKVEFLVSFYNNEISEKSEIFDDQFSVERPDGSNFTLKIRSTKLEDSAMYFCASSPTATNEKLFFGSGTQLSVL.

Only a few counts were recorded for this clone. V is TRBV28 and J is TRBJ2-2; D gene ambiguous. Germline V lookup: CDR1 MDHEN, CDR2 SYDVKM. The V and J ends lost 6 bases and 4 bases respectively, with 15 bases between them. The CDR3 contains 15 residues. This CDR3 reads CASSSPIRITGELFF. CDR3 DNA sequence: TGTGCCAGCAGCTCCCCTATCCGTATCACCGGGGAGCTGTTTTTT.

The chain carries TRBV11-3 and TRBJ2-7, with D hard to call. V was trimmed by 0 bases and J by 1 base, leaving 10 bases between them. The CDR3 is 15 amino acids. Germline loops: CDR1 SGHNT, CDR2 YENEEA. The CDR3 sequence: CASSLESGNSYEQYF. CDR3 DNA sequence: TGTGCCAGCAGCTTAGAGTCAGGCAATTCCTACGAGCAGTACTTC.

The V gene is TRBV19, the J gene TRBJ2-1; 9 bases are shared with TRBD1. The CDR3 loop spans 15 amino acids. The germline gives CDR1 LNHDA, CDR2 SQIVND (reference sequence). With V trimmed by 4 bases and J by 3 bases, 4 bases remained unmatched. CDR3 region: CASSSWGQGYNEQFF. In DNA, the CDR3 is TGTGCCAGTAGTAGTTGGGGACAGGGCTACAATGAGCAGTTCTTC.

This clone has a handful of counts. V and J are TRBV5-6 and TRBJ2-7, with 9 nucleotides matching TRBD1. Germline CDR1 and CDR2: SGHDT and YYEEEE. V lost 5 bases and J lost 6; bases outside the gene matches: 6. CDR3 length: 13 residues. The CDR3 nucleotides are TGTGCCAGCAGAGACGGGACAGGGCGCGAGCAGTACGTC. Protein product: CASRDGTGREQYV.

The rearrangement joins TRBV14 to TRBJ2-5; D possibly corresponds to TRBD1 (6 bases). This CDR3 is 19 amino acids long. V lost 3 bases to trimming and J lost 5 bases, with 28 bases between them. Germline-derived CDR1 and CDR2 are SGHDN and FVKESK. The CDR3 here is CASSQQHGGNRAIPETQYF. CDR3 DNA sequence: TGTGCCAGCAGCCAGCAGCACGGTGGGAACAGGGCGATCCCCGAGACCCAGTACTTC. The full variable domain, its missing parts supplied by reference TRBV14 and TRBJ2-5, is EAGVTQFPSHSVIEKGQTVTLRCDPISGHDNLYWYRRVMGKEIKFLLHFVKESKQDESGMPNNRFLAERTGGTYSTLKVQPAELEDSGVYFCASSQQHGGNRAIPETQYFGPGTRLLVL.

The V and J genes are TRBV6-6 and TRBJ2-3, with 10 bases matching TRBD2. V gave up 6 bases and J gave up 1 base; unmatched junction bases: 7. CDR3 size: 16 residues. The germline gives CDR1 MNHNY, CDR2 SVGAGI (reference sequence). CDR3: CASSLTGTSGTDTQYF. The DNA of the CDR3 is TGTGCCAGCAGCCTAACCGGGACTAGCGGCACAGATACGCAGTATTTT.

V is TRBV6-5 and J is TRBJ2-1; no reliable D call. The CDR3 consists of 15 residues. CDR1 is MNHEY and CDR2 is SVGAGI in the germline V gene. V lost 7 bases and J 1 base, leaving 14 bases between the germline ends. CDR3 sequence reads: CASIDTYGSYNEQFF. Here the CDR3 DNA reads TGTGCCAGCATCGACACTTACGGATCCTACAATGAGCAGTTCTTC.

The rearrangement uses TRBV19 and TRBJ2-2, with 8 bases identical to TRBD2. This CDR3 has 14 amino acids. V shed 7 bases, J shed 3 bases, and the junction held 4 bases outside the gene matches. CDR1 and CDR2 from the germline V gene are LNHDA and SQIVND (reference sequence). CDR3 bases: TGTGCCAGTAACATCGGGGGGGACACCGGGGAGCTGTTTTTT. As protein: CASNIGGDTGELFF.

This clone appeared once. The V gene is TRBV27, the J gene TRBJ2-1; D ambiguous. CDR1 is MNHEY and CDR2 is SMNVEV in the germline V gene (reference sequence). The CDR3 spans 11 residues. With 3 bases removed from V and 8 bases from J, the gap between germline ends came to 5 bases. Written as DNA, the CDR3 is TGTGCCAGCAGTTTCCACTATGAGCAGTTCTTC. It translates to CASSFHYEQFF.

V is TRBV14 and J is TRBJ2-2; 9 bases are shared with TRBD1. This CDR3 is 18 amino acids long. The junction had 12 bases not matched to a gene; V was cut back by 2 bases and J by 5 bases. Germline V gene lookup returns CDR1 SGHDN and CDR2 FVKESK. CDR3 region: CASSQRPGTGTTTGELFF. CDR3 bases: TGTGCCAGCAGCCAACGTCCCGGGACAGGGACCACTACCGGGGAGCTGTTTTTT.

The chain employs TRBV7-8 and TRBJ2-3; D possibly corresponds to TRBD2 (5 bases). The V and J ends lost 1 base and 5 bases respectively, with 13 bases between them. The CDR3 is made up of 15 amino acids. Germline values: CDR1 SGHVS, CDR2 FQNEAQ. CDR3 coding DNA: TGTGCCAGCAGCTTAGGCGTCGCGCGGGTAGATACGCAGTATTTT. Translating gives CASSLGVARVDTQYF.